The present T cell receptor beta chain was sequenced within a study of radiotherapy plus CTLA-4 blockade in lung cancer. With regard to this clone: The target antigen is unknown.

It was focal radiation plus CTLA-4 blockade with ipilimumab that patients with chemo-refractory metastatic non-small-cell lung cancer received. Study-wide results and limits: TCR clones originating in tumors grew in number in blood after radiotherapy plus ipilimumab.

From germline, CDR1 is LGHNA and CDR2 YSLEER. After removal of 1 base from V and 2 bases from J, the junction contained 1 base not matched to a gene. The CDR3 totals 16 residues. The protocol was immunoSEQ multiplex PCR, while the TCRdb copy is restricted to in-frame clones and leaves out a portion. In the table there are 80,000 or so clones, around 78% of which are singletons. The sequence came from a human donor with non-small cell lung cancer who had a partial response to radiotherapy plus ipilimumab. Some clones in this sample may be carry-over from other donors' samples. This chain links TRBV4-3 with TRBJ2-1; TRBD1 matches at 11 bases. The source was peripheral blood, collected from a patient treated with radiotherapy plus ipilimumab. DNA for the CDR3: TGCGCCAGCAGCCAAGGGACAGGGGGCCCCTACAATGAGCAGTTCTTC. Its translation is CASSQGTGGPYNEQFF.